These 25 T cell receptor beta chains originate from one sample sequenced in a study of graft-versus-host responses after intestinal transplantation. TCRdb's table, derived via immunoSEQ multiplex PCR, lists solely in-frame clones and lacks some. The top ten clones hold around 6.3% of a sample with tens of thousands of clones, over 85% of them seen once. Here the sequenced sample was PBMCs, taken around 790 days after a first intestinal transplant, on the day of a second. Receptor source: a human patient who received an intestinal transplant, so some T cells may come from the graft donor.

The chain carries TRBV9 and TRBJ2-7, with 7 bases fitting TRBD2. Germline CDR1 SGDLS, CDR2 YYNGEE. This CDR3 has 15 residues. The V and J ends lost 0 bases and 2 bases, in that order; junction bases with no gene match: 5. CDR3 amino acids: CASSVALGGAYEQYF. The CDR3 bases are TGTGCCAGCAGCGTAGCTCTGGGGGGGGCCTACGAGCAGTACTTC.

J is TRBJ2-1 and V is TRBV4-1; D is unresolved. Trimming took 0 bases from V and 4 from J, leaving 13 bases between them. Germline CDR1 reads MGHRA; CDR2 reads YSYEKL. The CDR3 has 16 amino acids. The chain's CDR3 is CASSQDPLAAYNEQFF. Written as DNA, the CDR3 is TGCGCCAGCAGCCAAGATCCTCTCGCGGCGTACAATGAGCAGTTCTTC.

The chain recombines TRBV14 with TRBJ1-1, with D perhaps matching TRBD1 (5 bases). V was trimmed by 4 bases and J by 11 bases, leaving 17 bases between them. Germline CDR1 reads SGHDN; CDR2 reads FVKESK. CDR3 length: 13 residues. The CDR3 DNA follows: TGTGCCAGCAGCCCCCGGGACTTCCATCCGGCTTTCTTT. Protein: CASSPRDFHPAFF. Based on the CDR3 plus reference TRBV14 and TRBJ1-1, the full variable domain is EAGVTQFPSHSVIEKGQTVTLRCDPISGHDNLYWYRRVMGKEIKFLLHFVKESKQDESGMPNNRFLAERTGGTYSTLKVQPAELEDSGVYFCASSPRDFHPAFFGQGTRLTVV.

The chain links TRBV10-3 to TRBJ1-1, with D possibly TRBD1 on 6 matching bases. This CDR3 spans 12 amino acids. The germline V and J ends were trimmed by 3 bases and 11 bases, with 13 bases remaining between them. The germline gives CDR1 ENHRY, CDR2 SYGVKD. CDR3 region: CAISDGPQGAFF. In nucleotides, the CDR3 is TGTGCCATCAGTGATGGTCCCCAGGGGGCTTTCTTT.

A remark on this clone: The same CDR3 also results from other DNA sequences found in this sample. This chain joins TRBV18 and TRBJ2-3, with unresolved D. This CDR3 comprises 12 residues. Germline V gene sequence: CDR1 KGHSH, CDR2 LQKENI. V was trimmed by 3 bases and J by 2 bases, leaving 3 bases between them. The CDR3 protein is CASSPSTDTQYF. Written as DNA, the CDR3 is TGTGCCAGCTCACCGTCCACAGATACGCAGTATTTT.

The rearrangement joins TRBV6-5 to TRBJ1-5; D gene unclear. There are 15 residues in the CDR3. Between the trimmed V and J ends, which lost 4 bases and 0 bases, there was a span of 10 bases. The germline CDR1 and CDR2 sequences are MNHEY and SVGAGI. In DNA form, the CDR3 reads TGTGCCAGCAGTTTATCACAATATAGCAATCAGCCCCAGCATTTT. It is translated as CASSLSQYSNQPQHF.

The chain combines TRBV7-9 with TRBJ2-3, with D possibly TRBD2 on 5 matching bases. Germline CDR1 SEHNR, CDR2 FQNEAQ (reference sequence). This CDR3 contains 17 residues. Trimming removed 2 bases at V and 4 bases at J, with 19 bases between. CDR3 nucleotides: TGTGCCAGCAGCTTAAGCCTAGCACCTACGTTTCCAGATACGCAGTATTTT. It translates to CASSLSLAPTFPDTQYF. The variable domain in full, completed from reference TRBV7-9 and TRBJ2-3, reads DTGVSQNPRHKITKRGQNVTFRCDPISEHNRLYWYRQTLGQGPEFLTYFQNEAQLEKSRLLSDRFSAERPKGSFSTLEIQRTEQGDSAMYLCASSLSLAPTFPDTQYFGPGTRLTVL.

The CDR3 protein is CASSLDLAGGLNEQFF. In DNA, the CDR3 is TGTGCCAGCAGCTTGGACTTAGCGGGAGGGCTCAATGAGCAGTTCTTC. The J gene is TRBJ2-1, the V gene TRBV5-4; 11 bases agree with TRBD2. The V gene end was trimmed by 0 bases and the J gene end by 6 bases; junction bases not matched to a gene: 5. The germline CDR1 and CDR2 sequences are SGHNT and YYREEE (reference sequence). CDR3 length: 16 residues.

This chain connects TRBV6-5 to TRBJ2-7; 11 nucleotides align to TRBD2. Unmatched junction bases numbered 2, after V lost 4 bases and J lost 3 bases. In germline, CDR1 is MNHEY, CDR2 SVGAGI. The CDR3 runs 14 residues. The CDR3 DNA follows: TGTGCCAGCAGTTCACTAGCGGGAGTCTACGAGCAGTACTTC. Residues: CASSSLAGVYEQYF.

The CDR3 spells CASSFLQGGLYNEQFF. CDR3 in DNA: TGCGCCAGCAGCTTCCTACAGGGGGGACTCTACAATGAGCAGTTCTTC. The chain uses TRBV5-1 and TRBJ2-1, with 8 bases lining up with TRBD1. The junction had 7 bases not matched to a gene; V was cut back by 2 bases and J by 3 bases. Looked up from germline, CDR1 is SGHRS and CDR2 is YFSETQ. This CDR3 comprises 16 residues.

V and J are TRBV21-1 and TRBJ1-2; TRBD1 reflects the table's D call only, with no check against the DNA. TRBV21-1 is a documented pseudogene. The CDR3 has 13 amino acids. CDR3 sequence: CASYRGDWRGHTF. Here the CDR3 DNA reads TGTGCCAGCTACAGGGGCGACTGGCGTGGCCACACCTTC.

The chain carries TRBV5-5 and TRBJ2-1, with 12 bases matching TRBD2. V shed 4 bases and J 9 bases; nucleotides not matched to a gene: 11. Germline-derived CDR1 and CDR2 are SGHKS and YYEKEE (reference sequence). The CDR3 extends over 16 amino acids. CDR3 in amino acids: CASSRRLAGEWSEQFF. The CDR3 bases are TGTGCCAGCAGCCGGAGACTAGCGGGAGAGTGGAGTGAGCAGTTCTTC.

The V call is TRBV5-6, the J call TRBJ2-3; D is undetermined. Germline V lookup: CDR1 SGHDT, CDR2 YYEEEE. V lost 3 bases to trimming and J lost 4 bases, with 12 bases between them. This CDR3 has 14 amino acids. The CDR3 sequence is CASSSPRNADTQYF. The CDR3 region has the DNA TGTGCCAGCAGCTCCCCCCGAAACGCAGATACGCAGTATTTT. Together with reference TRBV5-6 and TRBJ2-3, the CDR3 gives the full variable domain: DAGVTQSPTHLIKTRGQQVTLRCSPKSGHDTVSWYQQALGQGPQFIFQYYEEEERQRGNFPDRFSGHQFPNYSSELNVNALLLGDSALYLCASSSPRNADTQYFGPGTRLTVL.

V is TRBV5-8 and J is TRBJ2-7, with D uncertain. The germline V and J ends were trimmed by 3 bases and 7 bases, with 17 bases remaining between them. Per the germline V gene, CDR1 is SGHTS and CDR2 is YDEGEE. CDR3 length equals 14 residues. The CDR3 sequence is CASSSIIPTWEQYF. In DNA, the CDR3 is TGTGCCAGCAGCTCGATCATTCCGACCTGGGAGCAGTACTTC.

CDR3 coding DNA: TGTGCCAGCAGTTACTCCAGGACTGGAGCCTACGAGCAGTACTTC. It yields the protein CASSYSRTGAYEQYF. The chain couples TRBV6-5 to TRBJ2-7; D is perhaps TRBD2 (5 bases). CDR1 and CDR2 (germline): MNHEY, SVGAGI. The CDR3 totals 15 residues. Trimming took 0 bases from V and 2 from J, leaving 11 bases between them.

The rearrangement joins TRBV2 to TRBJ2-1; no firm D call. Deletions cut 2 bases from V and 3 bases from J, with 8 bases between. Germline-derived CDR1 and CDR2 are SNHLY and FYNNEI. This CDR3 is built from 14 residues. CDR3: CASSELISYNEQFF. The CDR3 DNA reads TGTGCCAGCAGTGAATTAATCAGCTACAATGAGCAGTTCTTC. The variable domain in full, completed from reference TRBV2 and TRBJ2-1, reads EPEVTQTPSHQVTQMGQEVILRCVPISNHLYFYWYRQILGQKVEFLVSFYNNEISEKSEIFDDQFSVERPDGSNFTLKIRSTKLEDSAMYFCASSELISYNEQFFGPGTRLTVL.

The chain uses TRBV5-1 and TRBJ2-7; no clear D gene. Trimming removed 1 base from V and 3 bases from J, with 5 bases in between. In germline, CDR1 is SGHRS, CDR2 YFSETQ. The CDR3 extends over 12 amino acids. In nucleotides, the CDR3 is TGCGCCAGCAGCTTGAACAGCTACGAGCAGTACTTC. Its translation is CASSLNSYEQYF.

The rearrangement links TRBV15 to TRBJ2-1; D remains ambiguous. This CDR3 spans 13 amino acids. Trimming shortened V by 3 bases and J by 8 bases, and 11 bases separated the two germline ends. The germline CDR1 and CDR2 sequences are LNHNV and YYDKDF (reference sequence). The CDR3 protein is CATSRTVVDEQFF. The DNA of the CDR3 is TGTGCCACCAGCAGGACTGTTGTCGATGAGCAGTTCTTC.

The CDR3 reads CASSLLAGGPDEQYF. The CDR3 DNA is TGTGCCAGTAGCTTACTAGCGGGAGGGCCAGACGAGCAGTACTTC. The chain is built from TRBV19 and TRBJ2-7, with TRBD2 matching 13 bases. The J segment lost 5 bases and the V segment lost 6 bases, leaving 7 bases of the junction unmatched. The CDR3 length is 15 residues. Germline CDR1 LNHDA, CDR2 SQIVND (reference sequence).

The chain has TRBV30 and TRBJ2-5, with a possible D match to TRBD1 (6 bases). The better agreement between TRBJ2-7 and the DNA end casts doubt on the J call. The germline V gene has CDR1 GTSNPN and CDR2 SVGIG (reference sequence). The CDR3 loop spans 15 amino acids. CDR3 bases: TGTGCCTGGAGGTCCATCAATCAGGGGCCCTACGAGCAGTACTTC. Its protein product is CAWRSINQGPYEQYF.

V and J are TRBV9 and TRBJ2-7; tentative D call: TRBD2 (5 bases). This CDR3 region has 15 residues. V was shortened by 0 bases and J by 0 bases, with 10 bases between the two germline ends. In germline, CDR1 is SGDLS, CDR2 YYNGEE. For the CDR3, the DNA is TGTGCCAGCAGCGTAGCGGAGGCCCACTCCTACGAGCAGTACTTC. Its translation is CASSVAEAHSYEQYF.

Worth noting for this clone: At one boundary the junction diverges from the germline segment, which might be a read error. This chain links TRBV7-8 with TRBJ2-3; D gene ambiguous. The CDR3 is 20 residues long. Germline loops: CDR1 SGHVS, CDR2 FQNEAQ. The CDR3 DNA is TGTGCCAGCACCGAGGCAGGTAACGAGAAAGGTCGGCATGTTCCAGGTACGCAATATTTT. Its translation: CASTEAGNEKGRHVPGTQYF.

The chain carries TRBV6-5 and TRBJ2-2; possible D gene TRBD2, 5 bases. The germline V gene encodes CDR1 MNHEY and CDR2 SVGAGI. Trimming stripped 6 bases from V and 4 bases from J, with 12 bases between. The CDR3 extends over 14 amino acids. In DNA, the CDR3 is TGTGCCAGCAGCTCGCGAGGGTTCACCGGGGAGCTGTTTTTT. Translated, it gives CASSSRGFTGELFF.

The J gene is TRBJ2-1, the V gene TRBV10-3; TRBD2 agrees at 9 bases. The length of the CDR3 is 15 residues. V lost 0 bases, J lost 12 bases, and 9 bases stayed unmatched. The germline V gene has CDR1 ENHRY and CDR2 SYGVKD. In DNA form, the CDR3 reads TGTGCCATCAGTGAGTCTAGCGGGAGCCGACCGGGGCAGTTCTTC. Encoded protein: CAISESSGSRPGQFF.

The chain employs TRBV9 and TRBJ2-7, with unresolved D. The CDR3 is 13 residues long. Germline CDR1 SGDLS, CDR2 YYNGEE. The V gene lost 2 bases and the J gene lost 1 base, with 7 bases spanning the gap. The CDR3 region is CASSVEESYEQYF. CDR3 in DNA: TGTGCCAGCAGCGTGGAAGAGTCCTACGAGCAGTACTTC.